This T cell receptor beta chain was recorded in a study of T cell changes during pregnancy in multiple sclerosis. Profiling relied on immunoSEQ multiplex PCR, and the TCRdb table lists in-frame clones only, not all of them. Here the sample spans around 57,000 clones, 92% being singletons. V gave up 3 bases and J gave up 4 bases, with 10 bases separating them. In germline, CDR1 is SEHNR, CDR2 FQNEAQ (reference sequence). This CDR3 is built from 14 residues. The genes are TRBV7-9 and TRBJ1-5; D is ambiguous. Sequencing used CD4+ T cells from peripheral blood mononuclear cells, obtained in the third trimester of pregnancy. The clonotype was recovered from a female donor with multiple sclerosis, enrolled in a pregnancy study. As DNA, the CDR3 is TGTGCCAGCAGCTTTCCGGGTCATAATCAGCCCCAGCATTTT. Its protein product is CASSFPGHNQPQHF.